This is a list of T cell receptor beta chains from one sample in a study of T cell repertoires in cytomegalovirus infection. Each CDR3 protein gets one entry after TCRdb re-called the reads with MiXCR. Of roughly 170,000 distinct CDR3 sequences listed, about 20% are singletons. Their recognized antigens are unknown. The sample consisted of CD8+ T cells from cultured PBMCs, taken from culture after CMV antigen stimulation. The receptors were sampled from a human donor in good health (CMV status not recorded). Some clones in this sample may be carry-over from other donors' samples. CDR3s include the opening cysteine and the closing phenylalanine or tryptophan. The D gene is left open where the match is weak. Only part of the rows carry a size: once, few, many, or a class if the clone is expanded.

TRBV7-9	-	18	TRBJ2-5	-	TGTGCCAGCAGCTCCCCGTCGAGGAGGGTGGAACCTGAAGAGACCCAGTACTTC	CASSSPSRRVEPEETQYF
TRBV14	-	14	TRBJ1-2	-	TGTGCCAGCAGCCAGGGTTCAGTGAACTATGGCTACACCTTC	CASSQGSVNYGYTF
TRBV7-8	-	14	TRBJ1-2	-	TGTGCCAGCAGCTCAGCGAGGGGTAACTATGGCTACACCTTC	CASSSARGNYGYTF
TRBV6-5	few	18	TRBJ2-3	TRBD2	TGTGCCAGCAGTTACTTTCGGTCTAGCGGGGGTAGCACAGATACGCAGTATTTT	CASSYFRSSGGSTDTQYF
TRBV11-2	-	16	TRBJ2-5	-	TGTGCCAGCAGCTTAGATCCGCGGGGAAGGTTGGAGACCCAGTACTTC	CASSLDPRGRLETQYF
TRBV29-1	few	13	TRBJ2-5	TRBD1	TGCAGCGTCCCGGGACAGCTTTTCGGGACCCAGTACTTC	CSVPGQLFGTQYF
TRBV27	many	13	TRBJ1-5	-	TGTGCCAGCAGTTTGATGGGTAATCAGCCCCAGCATTTT	CASSLMGNQPQHF
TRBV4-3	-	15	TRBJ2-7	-	TGCGCCAGCAGCCAAGTCTTGGGGTTCTCCCACGAGCAGTACTTC	CASSQVLGFSHEQYF
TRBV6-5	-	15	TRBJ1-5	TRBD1	TGTGCCAGCAAATTAGGACAGGGTCGAAATCAGCCCCAGCATTTT	CASKLGQGRNQPQHF
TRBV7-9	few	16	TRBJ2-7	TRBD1	TGTGCCAGCAGCGACCCCTCGGGACAGGGAAGGGTCGAGCAGTACTTC	CASSDPSGQGRVEQYF